Listed here are 5 T cell receptor beta chains from one sample, sequenced in a study of blood T cell repertoires in COVID-19. Sequencing used immunoSEQ multiplex PCR; TCRdb keeps in-frame clones, though not all of them. The table has over 200,000 clones, about 90% seen once. The sample taken for sequencing was peripheral blood. The receptors here all came from a woman aged 25 to 39 who had recovered from COVID-19.

V and J are TRBV3-1 (or the pseudogene TRBV3-2) and TRBJ2-1, with 11 bases identical to TRBD2. Per the germline V gene, CDR1 is LGHDT and CDR2 is YNNKEL (reference sequence). The CDR3 loop spans 15 amino acids. V shed 3 bases and J 4 bases; nucleotides not matched to a gene: 2. The CDR3 protein is CASSHLAGGYNEQFF. DNA for the CDR3: TGTGCCAGCAGCCACCTAGCGGGGGGTTACAATGAGCAGTTCTTC.

This clone was recorded many times. The chain employs TRBV5-1 and TRBJ1-1; 7 bases agree with TRBD1. The CDR3 covers 18 residues. Germline V CDR1 and CDR2: SGHRS, YFSETQ. With V trimmed by 0 bases and J by 0 bases, 11 bases remained unmatched. Written as DNA, the CDR3 is TGCGCCAGCAGCTTGGATCCGGGACAGCCCCGATTGAACACTGAAGCTTTCTTT. It yields the protein CASSLDPGQPRLNTEAFF.

The CDR3 sequence: CATSDFRQVYEQYF. DNA for the CDR3: TGTGCCACCAGTGATTTTAGGCAGGTCTACGAGCAGTACTTC. The rearrangement joins TRBV24-1 to TRBJ2-7; unclear D gene. Germline V gene lookup returns CDR1 KGHDR and CDR2 SFDVKD. The CDR3 loop spans 14 amino acids. The V gene lost 1 base and the J gene lost 3 bases, with 9 bases spanning the gap.

The chain employs TRBV6-6 and TRBJ2-1, with TRBD2 as a possible D gene (6 bases). This CDR3 region has 14 residues. Trimming took 8 bases from V and 4 from J, leaving 15 bases between them. The V gene's germline CDR1 is MNHNY and CDR2 SVGAGI (reference sequence). The CDR3 coding sequence is TGTGCCAGCCAGTGGAGGGGAGGATACAATGAGCAGTTCTTC. As protein: CASQWRGGYNEQFF.

This clone was counted only a few times. The V gene is TRBV7-2, the J gene TRBJ1-1, with 10 bases lining up with TRBD1. CDR1 SGHTA and CDR2 FQGNSA come from the germline V gene. CDR3 length: 15 residues. Trimming cost V 5 bases and J 10 bases; bases outside gene matches: 13. The CDR3 is CASSLHGRQGAGAFF. The CDR3 coding sequence is TGTGCCAGCAGCCTACACGGTCGACAGGGGGCGGGAGCTTTCTTT.